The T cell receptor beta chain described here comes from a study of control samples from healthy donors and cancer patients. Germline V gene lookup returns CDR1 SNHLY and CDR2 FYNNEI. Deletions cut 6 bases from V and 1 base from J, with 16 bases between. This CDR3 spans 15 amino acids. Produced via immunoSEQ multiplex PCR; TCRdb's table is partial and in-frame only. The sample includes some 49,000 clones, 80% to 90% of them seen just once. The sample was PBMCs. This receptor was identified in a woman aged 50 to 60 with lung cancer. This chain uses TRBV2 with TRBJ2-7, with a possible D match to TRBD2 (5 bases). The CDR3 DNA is TGTGCCAGCAGCTCAGCAGGACTGCCTTCCTACGAGCAGTACTTC. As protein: CASSSAGLPSYEQYF.